Presented here are 30 T cell receptor beta chains from one specimen sequenced in a study of blood T cell repertoires in COVID-19. TCRdb keeps only in-frame clones here, not all; method: immunoSEQ multiplex PCR. The sample contains about 160,000 clones, about 92% of which appear only once. Sequences were obtained from peripheral blood. Receptors were obtained from a woman aged 55-70 years with COVID-19, enrolled during active disease.

The V and J genes are TRBV7-9 and TRBJ1-1, with D possibly TRBD1 on 6 matching bases. V gave up 5 bases and J gave up 7 bases, with 17 bases separating them. CDR1 is SEHNR and CDR2 is FQNEAQ in the germline V gene (reference sequence). The CDR3 is made up of 14 amino acids. The CDR3 here is CASSTSRQANEAFF. The CDR3 DNA reads TGTGCCAGCAGCACAAGCAGACAGGCCAATGAAGCTTTCTTT.

This chain connects TRBV30 to TRBJ2-7; tentatively, D is TRBD2 (6 bases). This CDR3 comprises 16 residues. CDR1 and CDR2 (germline): GTSNPN, SVGIG (reference sequence). The V end was cut by 0 bases, the J end by 3 bases, with 18 bases between. The CDR3 sequence: CAWSVVQTSRYYEQYF. The CDR3 DNA follows: TGTGCCTGGAGTGTGGTCCAAACTAGCCGGTACTACGAGCAGTACTTC. Full variable domain (outside the CDR3, taken from reference TRBV30 and TRBJ2-7): SQTIHQWPATLVQPVGSPLSLECTVEGTSNPNLYWYRQAAGRGLQLLFYSVGIGQISSEVPQNLSASRPQDRQFILSSKKLLLSDSGFYLCAWSVVQTSRYYEQYFGPGTRLTVT.

V gene TRBV29-1 combines with J gene TRBJ1-1; 9 nucleotides align to TRBD1. Germline CDR1 and CDR2: SQVTM and ANQGSEA. This CDR3 is built from 16 residues. J lost 0 bases, V lost 4 bases, and 9 bases had no gene match. In DNA form, the CDR3 reads TGCAGCGTTGTCCGGGACAGGGATGTCATGAACACTGAAGCTTTCTTT. It translates to CSVVRDRDVMNTEAFF.

The chain links TRBV2 to TRBJ2-3, with 12 bases aligning to TRBD1. The CDR3 runs to 15 residues. Germline lookup yields CDR1 SNHLY and CDR2 FYNNEI. V lost 8 bases and J lost 5; bases outside the gene matches: 8. CDR3 region: CASPTGTGGRDTQYF. The CDR3 DNA reads as TGTGCCAGCCCCACCGGGACAGGGGGCAGAGATACGCAGTATTTT. The variable domain in full, with the rest retrieved from reference TRBV2 and TRBJ2-3, is EPEVTQTPSHQVTQMGQEVILRCVPISNHLYFYWYRQILGQKVEFLVSFYNNEISEKSEIFDDQFSVERPDGSNFTLKIRSTKLEDSAMYFCASPTGTGGRDTQYFGPGTRLTVL.

The chain employs TRBV25-1 and TRBJ2-3; tentative D call: TRBD2 (5 bases). The germline CDR1 and CDR2 sequences are MGHDK and SYGVNS. Trimming removed 4 bases from V and 1 base from J, with 21 bases in between. The CDR3 is 18 amino acids. CDR3 nucleotide sequence: TGTGCCAGCAGTGTACTCAAAGCAAGCGGTGGAGGCACAGATACGCAGTATTTT. Protein: CASSVLKASGGGTDTQYF.

V is TRBV6-5 and J is TRBJ2-7; 7 bases align to TRBD2. Germline V gene sequence: CDR1 MNHEY, CDR2 SVGAGI. V lost 6 bases, J lost 3 bases, and 5 bases stayed unmatched. The CDR3 runs 13 residues. In DNA, the CDR3 is TGTGCCAGCAGATTGGGGGGGGACTACGAGCAGTACTTC. It is translated as CASRLGGDYEQYF.

This chain joins TRBV7-2 and TRBJ1-5; 7 bases match TRBD1. Trimming cost V 4 bases and J 4 bases; bases outside gene matches: 10. In germline, CDR1 is SGHTA, CDR2 FQGNSA. The CDR3 has 16 residues. In nucleotides, the CDR3 is TGTGCCAGCAGCTACAACACAGGGGTAAGAAATCAGCCCCAGCATTTT. This encodes CASSYNTGVRNQPQHF.

V is TRBV6-5 and J is TRBJ1-2; 7 bases map to TRBD1. With 8 bases clipped from V and 0 bases from J, the junction kept 9 bases outside the gene matches. Germline CDR1 reads MNHEY; CDR2 reads SVGAGI. The CDR3 totals 15 residues. CDR3 nucleotides: TGTGCCAGCGGAGATCCGGGACAGACTAACTATGGCTACACCTTC. Translating gives CASGDPGQTNYGYTF.

This CDR3 reads CASSQVFDRGNTEAFF. CDR3 DNA: TGCGCCAGCAGCCAAGTCTTCGACAGGGGGAACACTGAAGCTTTCTTT. V and J are TRBV4-1 and TRBJ1-1, with 8 bases aligning to TRBD1. In germline, CDR1 is MGHRA, CDR2 YSYEKL. The CDR3 covers 16 residues. Trimming at V came to 1 base and at J to 1 base, leaving 5 bases not matched to a gene.

This clone was counted a single time. In the same sample, other DNA sequences code for this CDR3. The genes are TRBV7-9 and TRBJ1-2; D is unclear. The CDR3 loop spans 13 amino acids. Deletions cut 1 base from V and 2 bases from J, with 5 bases between. Germline CDR1 reads SEHNR; CDR2 reads FQNEAQ (reference sequence). The CDR3 DNA follows: TGTGCCAGCAGCTTAGGGGAGAACTATGGCTACACCTTC. Protein: CASSLGENYGYTF.

The chain links TRBV11-2 to TRBJ2-3, with a weak D call TRBD2 (6 bases). Germline values: CDR1 SGHAT, CDR2 FQNNGV. The CDR3 sequence is 15 residues long. Between the trimmed V and J ends, which lost 6 bases and 0 bases, there was a span of 13 bases. The CDR3 sequence is CASRKDYLSTDTQYF. As DNA, the CDR3 is TGTGCCAGCAGGAAGGACTATCTTAGCACAGATACGCAGTATTTT.

Comments on this clone: Other nucleotide sequences from this sample produce the same CDR3. The rearrangement joins TRBV5-1 to TRBJ1-1; a possible D gene is TRBD1 (6 bases). Germline V CDR1 and CDR2: SGHRS, YFSETQ. The CDR3 covers 14 residues. The V end lost 0 bases, the J end lost 4 bases, and 10 bases lay between the germline ends. Here the CDR3 DNA reads TGCGCCAGCAGCTTGGGACAAGGGGGCACTGAAGCTTTCTTT. Its translation: CASSLGQGGTEAFF.

The chain uses TRBV5-6 and TRBJ1-2; 7 bases agree with TRBD1. Germline V gene data show CDR1 as SGHDT and CDR2 as YYEEEE. With V trimmed by 6 bases and J by 2 bases, 4 bases remained unmatched. The CDR3 totals 13 residues. The CDR3 loop is CASKGTVNYGYTF. The CDR3 DNA reads as TGTGCCAGCAAAGGGACAGTAAACTATGGCTACACCTTC.

The gene calls are TRBV11-2 and TRBJ1-1, with D unclear. Germline CDR1 SGHAT, CDR2 FQNNGV. This CDR3 is 12 amino acids long. V was shortened by 0 bases and J by 5 bases, with 4 bases between the two germline ends. This chain's CDR3 is CASSLDRTEAFF. The CDR3 DNA reads TGTGCCAGCAGCTTAGACAGGACTGAAGCTTTCTTT.

The V and J genes are TRBV6-5 and TRBJ2-7, with 8 nucleotides matching TRBD1. Germline assignment: CDR1 MNHEY and CDR2 SVGAGI. This CDR3 spans 12 amino acids. J gave up 6 bases and V 8 bases, and 6 bases lay outside the gene matches. CDR3 sequence: CASRVTGAEQYF. The CDR3 coding sequence is TGTGCCAGCCGCGTGACAGGGGCCGAGCAGTACTTC.

V is TRBV27 and J is TRBJ2-7; 9 bases fit TRBD1. V gave up 4 bases and J gave up 3 bases; unmatched junction bases: 4. This CDR3 is built from 14 residues. Germline CDR1 reads MNHEY; CDR2 reads SMNVEV (reference sequence). CDR3 loop: CASSYGQGFYEQYF. CDR3 coding DNA: TGTGCCAGCAGTTACGGACAGGGGTTCTACGAGCAGTACTTC.

V and J are TRBV3-1 (or the pseudogene TRBV3-2) and TRBJ1-2; TRBD1 agrees at 7 bases. With 4 bases clipped from V and 7 bases from J, the junction kept 12 bases outside the gene matches. The V gene's germline CDR1 is LGHDT and CDR2 YNNKEL (reference sequence). The CDR3 spans 15 residues. The CDR3 coding sequence is TGTGCCAGCAGCCCTCGGACAGGAAGGTTCCTTGGCTACACCTTC. Translation: CASSPRTGRFLGYTF.

The genes are TRBV5-6 and TRBJ1-5; TRBD1 matches 7 bases. CDR1 and CDR2 (germline): SGHDT, YYEEEE. There are 15 residues in the CDR3. The junction had 5 bases not matched to a gene; V was cut back by 2 bases and J by 3 bases. CDR3 sequence reads: CASSFGTVLNQPQHF. CDR3 sequence (DNA): TGTGCCAGCAGCTTCGGGACAGTCCTCAATCAGCCCCAGCATTTT.

V gene TRBV19 combines with J gene TRBJ2-3; 8 nucleotides match TRBD1. V dropped 0 bases and J dropped 2; count of bases not matched to a gene: 7. The V gene's germline CDR1 is LNHDA and CDR2 SQIVND (reference sequence). This CDR3 is built from 17 residues. The CDR3 spells CASSIDLGTGSTDTQYF. The CDR3 DNA reads TGTGCCAGTAGTATAGATCTCGGGACAGGCTCCACAGATACGCAGTATTTT.

The chain employs TRBV5-1 and TRBJ1-1; D is unresolved. Looked up from germline, CDR1 is SGHRS and CDR2 is YFSETQ. The CDR3 runs to 14 residues. Between the trimmed V and J ends, which lost 1 base and 1 base, there was a span of 8 bases. CDR3 loop: CASSLRQENTEAFF. In DNA form, the CDR3 reads TGCGCCAGCAGCTTGCGTCAGGAGAACACTGAAGCTTTCTTT.

The genes are TRBV6-2 or TRBV6-3 and TRBJ2-7, with unresolved D. Trimming took off 6 bases at V and 5 bases at J, with 11 bases between the two ends. The germline CDR1 and CDR2 sequences are MNHEY and SVGEGT. The CDR3 consists of 12 residues. The CDR3 region is CASSLIRDEQYF. In DNA form, the CDR3 reads TGTGCCAGCAGCTTAATCCGCGACGAGCAGTACTTC.

J is TRBJ1-1 and V is TRBV18; D uncertain. Germline V gene data show CDR1 as KGHSH and CDR2 as LQKENI. This CDR3 is built from 13 residues. The V end was cut by 4 bases, the J end by 1 base, with 7 bases between. The CDR3 spells CASSRGENTEAFF. The CDR3 DNA reads TGTGCCAGCTCACGCGGGGAGAACACTGAAGCTTTCTTT.

Turning to this clone: Other DNA sequences from this sample encode an identical CDR3 as well. The rearrangement joins TRBV7-2 to TRBJ1-6; TRBD1 matches 7 bases. The CDR3 runs to 15 residues. Germline values: CDR1 SGHTA, CDR2 FQGNSA. V was pared by 4 bases and J by 6 bases, with 6 bases of the junction left unmatched. The CDR3, as DNA: TGTGCCAGCAGCTCGCGACAGGGTGGTAATTCACCCCTCCACTTT. It is translated as CASSSRQGGNSPLHF.

The chain uses TRBV6-4 and TRBJ2-7, with D maybe TRBD1 (6 bases). The V end was cut by 7 bases, the J end by 0 bases, with 13 bases between. Germline V gives CDR1 MRHNA, CDR2 SNTAGT. CDR3 length: 14 amino acids. The CDR3 loop is CASKMTGTSYEQYF. The CDR3 DNA sequence: TGTGCCAGCAAAATGACAGGCACCTCCTACGAGCAGTACTTC.

The V and J genes are TRBV30 and TRBJ2-7, with 11 bases identical to TRBD2. Looked up from germline, CDR1 is GTSNPN and CDR2 is SVGIG (reference sequence). V gave up 3 bases and J gave up 0 bases; unmatched junction bases: 4. The CDR3 runs to 15 residues. The CDR3 coding sequence is TGTGCCTGGAGCCCGGGGACTAGCGGCTCCTACGAGCAGTACTTC. It is translated as CAWSPGTSGSYEQYF.

This clone showed up just a few times. The chain carries TRBV5-1 and TRBJ1-6; 9 positions agree with TRBD1. V dropped 4 bases and J dropped 7; count of bases not matched to a gene: 3. The CDR3 covers 14 residues. Germline CDR1 and CDR2: SGHRS and YFSETQ. The CDR3 DNA reads TGCGCCAGCAGCGAAGGGACAGGGAATTCACCCCTCCACTTT. Translated, it gives CASSEGTGNSPLHF.

This chain uses TRBV6-4 with TRBJ2-3, with 8 positions matching TRBD2. The V and J ends lost 6 bases and 2 bases, in that order; junction bases with no gene match: 10. CDR3 size: 16 residues. Germline V CDR1 and CDR2: MRHNA, SNTAGT. The CDR3, as DNA: TGTGCCAGCAGCCGAACCCCGGGGGGGGTCACAGATACGCAGTATTTT. As protein: CASSRTPGGVTDTQYF.

The genes are TRBV18 and TRBJ1-3; 7 bases align to TRBD1. Per germline, CDR1 KGHSH and CDR2 LQKENI. J was trimmed by 2 bases and V by 2 bases; bases with no gene match: 12. The CDR3 covers 18 residues. CDR3 region: CASSPALGQSGTGNTIYF. The CDR3 DNA reads TGTGCCAGCTCACCAGCCTTGGGACAGTCAGGCACTGGAAACACCATATATTTT.

The genes are TRBV2 and TRBJ2-5, with 7 bases fitting TRBD2. V lost 10 bases, J lost 5 bases, and 7 bases stayed unmatched. The CDR3 contains 12 residues. CDR1 SNHLY and CDR2 FYNNEI come from the germline V gene. As DNA, the CDR3 is TGTGCCACGGAGGGAGGGAGTGAGACCCAGTACTTC. Residues: CATEGGSETQYF.

This chain joins TRBV7-6 and TRBJ2-7, with TRBD1 as a possible D gene (6 bases). V lost 5 bases and J lost 1, with 12 bases in between. The CDR3 extends over 14 amino acids. The germline gives CDR1 SGHVS, CDR2 FNYEAQ. The CDR3 DNA reads TGTGCCAGCAGCGGGTACAGGGATTCCTACGAGCAGTACTTC. This gives the protein CASSGYRDSYEQYF.